This T cell receptor beta chain was obtained from a study of monozygotic twins with cystic fibrosis. As for the study in general: Roughly 3 micrograms of fragmented DNA underwent approximately 15 PCR cycles for library preparation. Study results and limitations: Low clonality (median roughly 0.009) suggested a mostly naive repertoire.

V trimming: 7 bases; J trimming: 3 bases; junction bases outside the gene matches: 8. The germline gives CDR1 SNHLY, CDR2 FYNNEI. CDR3 length equals 15 residues. This clone was seen a few times. Antigen specificity is unknown. Method: immunoSEQ multiplex PCR; TCRdb's copy keeps in-frame clones and lacks some. This sample yields 30,000 to 35,000 clones, of which roughly 66% are seen a single time; 0.7% to 1% belongs to the top ten. Sequenced material: blood. The receptor comes from a girl between 5 and 17 years old with cystic fibrosis. The chain carries TRBV2 and TRBJ2-7; 11 bases are shared with TRBD1. The DNA of the CDR3 is TGTGCCAGCAAAGGACAGGGGGCTAAGATCTACGAGCAGTACTTC. Residues: CASKGQGAKIYEQYF.